The 30 T cell receptor beta chains presented below share a single source sample, sequenced in a study of blood T cell repertoires in COVID-19. Clones were sequenced by immunoSEQ multiplex PCR, and TCRdb holds only the in-frame ones, with some missing. In the table there are 210,000 or so clones, almost 85% of which are singletons. Sequencing used peripheral blood. The receptor source for this set is a woman aged 70-85 years with active or convalescent COVID-19.

CDR3 nucleotides: TGTGCCAGCACCAACGTAGGGGCCGGGGAGCTGTTTTTT. This codes for CASTNVGAGELFF. The V gene is TRBV25-1, the J gene TRBJ2-2, with D possibly being TRBD1 (5 bases). The CDR3 has 13 amino acids. Deletions cut 7 bases from V and 6 bases from J, with 12 bases between. Germline CDR1 and CDR2: MGHDK and SYGVNS. Full variable domain (missing parts from reference TRBV25-1 and TRBJ2-2): EADIYQTPRYLVIGTGKKITLECSQTMGHDKMYWYQQDPGMELHLIHYSYGVNSTEKGDLSSESTVSRIRTEHFPLTLESARPSHTSQYLCASTNVGAGELFFGEGSRLTVL.

This clone showed up just once. The chain uses TRBV2 and TRBJ2-3; TRBD1 matches at 7 bases. The junction had 7 bases not matched to a gene; V was cut back by 4 bases and J by 3 bases. Germline V gives CDR1 SNHLY, CDR2 FYNNEI. The CDR3 contains 15 residues. CDR3 sequence reads: CASSAYRQGTDTQYF. CDR3 nucleotides: TGTGCCAGCAGTGCCTATAGACAGGGTACAGATACGCAGTATTTT.

This sequence joins TRBV18 and TRBJ2-7, with a tentative D call TRBD1 (5 bases). CDR3 length: 15 residues. Trimming stripped 3 bases from V and 0 bases from J, with 12 bases between. Germline assignment: CDR1 KGHSH and CDR2 LQKENI. In DNA form, the CDR3 reads TGTGCCAGCTCACCTAGGGCCAGGGACTCCTACGAGCAGTACTTC. Encoded protein: CASSPRARDSYEQYF. Full variable domain (outside the CDR3, taken from reference TRBV18 and TRBJ2-7): NAGVMQNPRHLVRRRGQEARLRCSPMKGHSHVYWYRQLPEEGLKFMVYLQKENIIDESGMPKERFSAEFPKEGPSILRIQQVVRGDSAAYFCASSPRARDSYEQYFGPGTRLTVT.

The V call is TRBV11-3, the J call TRBJ2-3; D might be TRBD1 (5 bases). V was trimmed by 3 bases and J by 4 bases, leaving 8 bases between them. Germline lookup yields CDR1 SGHNT and CDR2 YENEEA. There are 13 residues in the CDR3. Here the CDR3 DNA reads TGTGCCAGCAGCTTGCAGGGCGCAGATACGCAGTATTTT. This sequence encodes CASSLQGADTQYF.

The V call is TRBV6-5, the J call TRBJ1-1; 9 bases fit TRBD1. Germline CDR1 is MNHEY and CDR2 is SVGAGI. Losses at the gene ends were 7 bases for V and 4 bases for J; bases not matched to a gene: 4. CDR3 length: 13 residues. For the CDR3, the DNA is TGTGCCAGCACCCGGACAGGGGTCACTGAAGCTTTCTTT. Protein: CASTRTGVTEAFF.

The chain is built from TRBV2 and TRBJ2-7; 7 bases match TRBD2. Per the germline V gene, CDR1 is SNHLY and CDR2 is FYNNEI. V shed 2 bases and J 7 bases; nucleotides not matched to a gene: 8. CDR3 length equals 14 residues. The CDR3 region has the DNA TGTGCCAGCAGTGAAAGAAGGGGAGGGCGGGAGCAGTACTTC. This sequence encodes CASSERRGGREQYF.

The chain recombines TRBV2 with TRBJ2-7; a possible D gene is TRBD1 (5 bases). The V and J ends lost 6 bases and 2 bases respectively, with 17 bases between them. Germline V lookup: CDR1 SNHLY, CDR2 FYNNEI. The length of the CDR3 is 15 residues. The chain's CDR3 is CASRTDSLGAYEQYF. The CDR3 DNA follows: TGTGCCAGCAGAACCGACAGCCTAGGGGCCTACGAGCAGTACTTC.

The V gene is TRBV6-1, the J gene TRBJ1-1; possible D gene TRBD1, 5 bases. V was trimmed by 3 bases and J by 5 bases, leaving 22 bases between them. CDR1 is MNHNS, CDR2 SASEGT, per germline. The CDR3 covers 17 residues. The CDR3 coding sequence is TGTGCCAGCAGTGACTATTGGAGGAGGGGCGGATGGACTGAAGCTTTCTTT. Amino acids: CASSDYWRRGGWTEAFF.

The chain uses TRBV7-6 and TRBJ2-7; D possibly corresponds to TRBD1 (7 bases). Germline V gene lookup returns CDR1 SGHVS and CDR2 FNYEAQ. Trimming removed 2 bases from V and 3 bases from J, with 8 bases in between. The CDR3 has 13 amino acids. The CDR3 spells CASSLQGGYEQYF. The CDR3, as DNA: TGTGCCAGCAGCTTACAGGGGGGCTACGAGCAGTACTTC.

The chain uses TRBV7-2 and TRBJ2-2; the match to TRBD2 covers 8 bases. After removal of 5 bases from V and 8 bases from J, the junction contained 19 bases not matched to a gene. CDR1 is SGHTA, CDR2 FQGNSA, per germline. The CDR3 length is 18 residues. The CDR3 DNA reads as TGTGCCAGCAGCCCCCGGCGGCTAGCGGGCTCGTCGCGGGGGGAGCTGTTTTTT. Translated: CASSPRRLAGSSRGELFF.

This chain joins TRBV4-2 and TRBJ2-5, with a possible D match to TRBD2 (5 bases). CDR3 length: 15 residues. Looked up from germline, CDR1 is LGHNA and CDR2 is YNFKEQ. V lost 3 bases, J lost 9 bases, and 20 bases lay in between. As DNA, the CDR3 is TGTGCCAGCAGCCAGGAGGAGAGCCAGCAAAAGGCCCAGTACTTC. Translation gives CASSQEESQQKAQYF.

This sequence joins TRBV11-3 and TRBJ2-3; D is possibly TRBD2 (6 bases). The V gene lost 0 bases and the J gene lost 6 bases, with 10 bases spanning the gap. The CDR3 is made up of 14 amino acids. Germline V lookup: CDR1 SGHNT, CDR2 YENEEA. The CDR3 spells CASSLDHGTDTQYF. CDR3 sequence (DNA): TGTGCCAGCAGCTTAGATCATGGGACTGATACGCAGTATTTT.

J is TRBJ1-1 and V is TRBV18, with TRBD1 as a possible D gene (5 bases). The ends were cut back, 4 bases at V and 1 base at J, with 16 bases in the middle. The CDR3 length is 16 residues. Germline-derived CDR1 and CDR2 are KGHSH and LQKENI. CDR3 protein: CASSRWGDKGNTEAFF. The DNA of the CDR3 is TGTGCCAGCTCACGATGGGGGGATAAGGGGAACACTGAAGCTTTCTTT.

The chain uses TRBV2 and TRBJ2-3, with 8 bases matching TRBD1. The CDR3 totals 16 residues. V was pared by 5 bases and J by 4 bases, with 11 bases of the junction left unmatched. CDR1 and CDR2 (germline): SNHLY, FYNNEI. The CDR3 spells CASSPTRGRGADTQYF. CDR3 sequence (DNA): TGTGCCAGCAGTCCCACCAGGGGGCGCGGGGCAGATACGCAGTATTTT.

This clone was detected a few times. The rearrangement joins TRBV7-9 to TRBJ1-2; D unresolved. V was shortened by 5 bases and J by 3 bases, with 7 bases between the two germline ends. The CDR3 contains 12 residues. Germline lookup yields CDR1 SEHNR and CDR2 FQNEAQ (reference sequence). CDR3 in DNA: TGTGCCAGCAGCCTGGAGTACTATGGCTACACCTTC. This codes for CASSLEYYGYTF.

This rearrangement joins TRBV5-1 to TRBJ2-3; 8 positions agree with TRBD1. CDR1 is SGHRS, CDR2 YFSETQ, per germline. This CDR3 contains 15 residues. The trim removed 2 bases at V and 5 bases at J, leaving 7 bases unmatched. The CDR3 DNA is TGCGCCAGCAGCTTCACAGGGGGGTCACGAGATACGCAGTATTTT. Protein: CASSFTGGSRDTQYF.

CDR3 sequence reads: CASSLAGNTEAFF. Here the CDR3 DNA reads TGTGCCAGCAGTTTAGCGGGGAACACTGAAGCTTTCTTT. V and J are TRBV28 and TRBJ1-1, with unresolved D. The CDR3 sequence is 13 residues long. V was clipped by 2 bases and J by 1 base, with 5 bases between them. In germline, CDR1 is MDHEN, CDR2 SYDVKM.

In DNA form, the CDR3 reads TGCAGCGTTGCACCCGGGAGCGGGAGCTTCCAAGAGACCCAGTACTTC. It encodes CSVAPGSGSFQETQYF. V usage is TRBV29-1 and J usage is TRBJ2-5; 8 bases line up with TRBD2. The CDR3 extends over 16 amino acids. V dropped 4 bases and J dropped 1; count of bases not matched to a gene: 11. Germline assignment: CDR1 SQVTM and CDR2 ANQGSEA.

The V call is TRBV19, the J call TRBJ1-5; no reliable D call. CDR3 length: 12 amino acids. V shed 5 bases and J shed 5 bases, with 7 bases lying between them. Germline CDR1 and CDR2: LNHDA and SQIVND (reference sequence). The CDR3 sequence: CASSFRDQPQHF. In DNA form, the CDR3 reads TGTGCCAGTAGTTTCCGTGATCAGCCCCAGCATTTT.

This rearrangement joins TRBV19 to TRBJ2-1; 12 nucleotides align to TRBD2. Germline CDR1 and CDR2: LNHDA and SQIVND (reference sequence). The junction had 11 bases not matched to a gene; V was cut back by 7 bases and J by 4 bases. The CDR3 has 17 amino acids. CDR3 loop: CASNPKAGLAGYNEQFF. DNA for the CDR3: TGTGCCAGTAACCCAAAGGCAGGACTAGCGGGGTACAATGAGCAGTTCTTC. Supplemented by reference TRBV19 and TRBJ2-1, the full variable domain reads DGGITQSPKYLFRKEGQNVTLSCEQNLNHDAMYWYRQDPGQGLRLIYYSQIVNDFQKGDIAEGYSVSREKKESFPLTVTSAQKNPTAFYLCASNPKAGLAGYNEQFFGPGTRLTVL.

This chain connects TRBV2 to TRBJ2-1; 12 bases agree with TRBD2. Losses at the gene ends were 6 bases for V and 7 bases for J; bases not matched to a gene: 10. The CDR3 consists of 16 residues. Per germline, CDR1 SNHLY and CDR2 FYNNEI. Here the CDR3 reads CASSTRLAGVVNEQFF. In DNA, the CDR3 is TGTGCCAGCAGCACAAGACTAGCGGGAGTGGTAAATGAGCAGTTCTTC.

CDR3 bases: TGTGCCAGCAGCCCGGACAGGGGATTACGTGAGCAGTACTTC. It translates to CASSPDRGLREQYF. The V and J genes are TRBV11-2 and TRBJ2-7; 9 bases are shared with TRBD1. The trim removed 5 bases at V and 7 bases at J, leaving 9 bases unmatched. The germline gives CDR1 SGHAT, CDR2 FQNNGV. CDR3 size: 14 residues.

The rearrangement joins TRBV5-1 to TRBJ1-1; D may be TRBD1 (5 bases). There are 14 residues in the CDR3. Germline CDR1 reads SGHRS; CDR2 reads YFSETQ. Deletions cut 3 bases from V and 6 bases from J, with 15 bases between. CDR3 sequence: CASSSGGTPPEAFF. Written as DNA, the CDR3 is TGCGCCAGCAGCTCTGGCGGGACCCCCCCTGAAGCTTTCTTT.

This sequence joins TRBV9 and TRBJ1-1, with D possibly TRBD1 on 5 matching bases. Deletions cut 5 bases from V and 1 base from J, with 15 bases between. This CDR3 comprises 15 residues. Per the germline V gene, CDR1 is SGDLS and CDR2 is YYNGEE. CDR3 sequence: CASRKEGDSNTEAFF. The CDR3 nucleotides read TGTGCCAGCAGAAAAGAAGGGGACTCGAACACTGAAGCTTTCTTT.

The chain employs TRBV11-2 and TRBJ2-7; TRBD1 is a possible D gene (5 bases). V was pared by 1 base and J by 3 bases, with 13 bases between. CDR3 size: 15 residues. Germline V gives CDR1 SGHAT, CDR2 FQNNGV. DNA of the CDR3: TGTGCCAGCAGCTTAGGGCAGGGTTTAATCTACGAGCAGTACTTC. As protein: CASSLGQGLIYEQYF.

The chain recombines TRBV18 with TRBJ2-1, with a possible D match to TRBD2 (5 bases). CDR1 and CDR2 (germline): KGHSH, LQKENI. Trimming removed 6 bases from V and 0 bases from J, with 12 bases in between. CDR3 length: 15 residues. This chain's CDR3 is CASSPRSGSYNEQFF. The CDR3 DNA follows: TGTGCCAGCTCCCCTAGGAGCGGCTCCTACAATGAGCAGTTCTTC.

The chain couples TRBV7-9 to TRBJ2-7, with D tentatively TRBD2 (6 bases). Germline V gene sequence: CDR1 SEHNR, CDR2 FQNEAQ (reference sequence). This CDR3 has 12 amino acids. Trimming pared 3 bases from V and 6 bases from J, leaving 9 bases between. The CDR3 loop is CASSLTRFEQYF. DNA for the CDR3: TGTGCCAGCAGCTTGACTAGATTCGAGCAGTACTTC.

The chain uses TRBV7-9 and TRBJ2-1, with D possibly matching TRBD2 (5 bases). This CDR3 has 13 residues. Germline-derived CDR1 and CDR2 are SEHNR and FQNEAQ (reference sequence). V was trimmed by 1 base and J by 12 bases, leaving 13 bases between them. The chain's CDR3 is CASSLGLLEVQFF. CDR3 nucleotide sequence: TGTGCCAGCAGCTTAGGATTGCTGGAGGTGCAGTTCTTC.

This chain connects TRBV7-9 to TRBJ1-5, with D tentatively TRBD1 (6 bases). The CDR3 is made up of 14 amino acids. Trimming stripped 5 bases from V and 0 bases from J, with 8 bases between. The germline V gene encodes CDR1 SEHNR and CDR2 FQNEAQ (reference sequence). CDR3 protein: CASSRTDSNQPQHF. CDR3 coding DNA: TGTGCCAGCAGCCGGACAGATAGCAATCAGCCCCAGCATTTT.

V usage is TRBV5-1 and J usage is TRBJ1-2, with 10 bases lining up with TRBD1. The CDR3 sequence is 15 residues long. The V gene's germline CDR1 is SGHRS and CDR2 YFSETQ. V lost 4 bases, J lost 1 base, and 4 bases stayed unmatched. The CDR3 region has the DNA TGCGCCAGCAGCGCGGGACAGGGGATTAACTATGGCTACACCTTC. Its translation is CASSAGQGINYGYTF.